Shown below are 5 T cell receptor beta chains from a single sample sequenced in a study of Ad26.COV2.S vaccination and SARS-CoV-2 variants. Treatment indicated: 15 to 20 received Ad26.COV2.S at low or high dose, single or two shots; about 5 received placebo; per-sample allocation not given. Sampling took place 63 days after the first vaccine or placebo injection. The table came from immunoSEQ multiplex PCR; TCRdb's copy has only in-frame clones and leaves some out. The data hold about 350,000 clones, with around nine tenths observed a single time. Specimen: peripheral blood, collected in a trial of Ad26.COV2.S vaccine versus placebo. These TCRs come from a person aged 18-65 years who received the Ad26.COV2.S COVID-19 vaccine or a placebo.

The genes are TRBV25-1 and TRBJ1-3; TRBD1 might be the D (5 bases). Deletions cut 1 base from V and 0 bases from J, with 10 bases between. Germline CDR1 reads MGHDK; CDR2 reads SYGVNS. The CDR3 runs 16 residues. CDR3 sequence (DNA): TGTGCCAGCAGTGAATGGGGGGACCGCTCTGGAAACACCATATATTTT. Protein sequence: CASSEWGDRSGNTIYF.

In nucleotides, the CDR3 is TGTGCCAGCGGGGCCCCGCAGGCGAGGGAGCAGTACTTC. Translation: CASGAPQAREQYF. The chain employs TRBV27 and TRBJ2-7; possibly TRBD1 for D (5 bases). The CDR3 runs 13 residues. Germline V gives CDR1 MNHEY, CDR2 SMNVEV (reference sequence). Trimming pared 8 bases from V and 7 bases from J, leaving 18 bases between.

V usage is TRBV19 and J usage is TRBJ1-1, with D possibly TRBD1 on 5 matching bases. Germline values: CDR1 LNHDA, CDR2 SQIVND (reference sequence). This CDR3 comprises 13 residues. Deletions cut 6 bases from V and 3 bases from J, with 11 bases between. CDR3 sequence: CASSTQVHTEAFF. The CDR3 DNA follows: TGTGCCAGTAGCACACAGGTTCACACTGAAGCTTTCTTT.

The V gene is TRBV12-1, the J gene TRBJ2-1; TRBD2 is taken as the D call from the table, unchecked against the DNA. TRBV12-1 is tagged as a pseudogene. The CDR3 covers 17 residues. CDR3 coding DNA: TGTGCCAGCCGCCCGGCGGGAGAACTAGCGACTTACAATGAGCAGTTCTTC. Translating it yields CASRPAGELATYNEQFF.

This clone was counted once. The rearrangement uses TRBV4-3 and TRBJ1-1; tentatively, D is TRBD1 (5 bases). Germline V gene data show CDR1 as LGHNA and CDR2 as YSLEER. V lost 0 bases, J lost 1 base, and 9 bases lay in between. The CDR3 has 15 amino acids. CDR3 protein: CASSQEGHSNTEAFF. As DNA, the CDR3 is TGCGCCAGCAGCCAAGAAGGACATTCGAACACTGAAGCTTTCTTT.